The clone carrying this T cell receptor beta chain appeared many times. These data are taken from a study of T cells in Graves' hyperthyroidism and ophthalmopathy. CDR1 and CDR2 from the germline V gene are DFQATT and SNEGSKA (reference sequence). Trimming took 1 base from V and 5 from J, leaving 14 bases between them. The CDR3 is made up of 14 amino acids. Roughly 10 ml of fresh peripheral blood supplied the PBMCs. Amplified regions were TCR beta CDR3 sequences from RNA transcripts. A first-round RT-PCR of the TCR CDR3 used the HTBI primer set. TCRdb reprocessed the multiplex PCR reads with MiXCR, giving one entry per CDR3 protein. The table records around 240,000 distinct CDR3 sequences, about 14% of them present only once.

The sample consisted of blood. The rearrangement links TRBV20-1 to TRBJ2-5; D could derive from TRBD1 or TRBD2 (6 bases each). This clonotype was sampled from a woman aged 40-49 years with Graves' hyperthyroidism that later progressed to Graves' ophthalmopathy. Here the CDR3 DNA reads TGCAGTGCTAGAGGGGCTTGGGGGGCTGAGACCCAGTACTTC. Translating it yields CSARGAWGAETQYF.